The present TCR beta chain was sequenced within a study of identical twins. In TCRdb, the 5' RACE reads were re-called with MiXCR into one record per CDR3 protein. The sample shows 1.5 million to 2 million distinct CDR3 sequences, around a third of them seen only once. General study findings and limits: Twin-shared out-of-frame alpha sequences were enriched for low generation probability.

Germline assignment: CDR1 WSHSY and CDR2 SAAADI. Trimming cost V 7 bases and J 4 bases; bases outside gene matches: 8. This CDR3 region has 15 residues. As regards this clonotype: Its cognate antigen is unknown.

Sequencing was performed on cord blood. This chain joins TRBV10-2 and TRBJ2-3; 10 positions agree with TRBD2. The sequence derives from a newborn girl in good health. The CDR3 here is CASIIAGGRADTQYF. In DNA, the CDR3 is TGCGCCAGCATTATAGCGGGGGGACGCGCAGATACGCAGTATTTT.